The 26 T cell receptor beta chains below all came from one sample that was sequenced in a study of T cells in localized non-small cell lung cancer. TCRdb's copy holds only in-frame clones and misses some; the assay was immunoSEQ multiplex PCR. Of 35,000 to 50,000 clones listed, 91% are singletons. This specimen was PBMCs, taken before any cancer treatment. These receptors were collected from a woman aged 40-75 years with stage II lung adenocarcinoma.

The sample holds one count of this clone. This chain joins TRBV11-2 and TRBJ2-1, with D possibly TRBD1 on 8 matching bases. In germline, CDR1 is SGHAT, CDR2 FQNNGV. Deletions cut 5 bases from V and 8 bases from J, with 19 bases between. The CDR3 runs to 15 residues. This chain's CDR3 is CASSNRGGYIDEQFF. For the CDR3, the DNA is TGTGCCAGCAGCAACAGGGGGGGGTATATCGATGAGCAGTTCTTC. Supplemented by reference TRBV11-2 and TRBJ2-1, the full variable domain reads EAGVAQSPRYKIIEKRQSVAFWCNPISGHATLYWYQQILGQGPKLLIQFQNNGVVDDSQLPKDRFSAERLKGVDSTLKIQPAKLEDSAVYLCASSNRGGYIDEQFFGPGTRLTVL.

This chain links TRBV5-4 with TRBJ2-7; 9 bases match TRBD2. CDR1 is SGHNT and CDR2 is YYREEE in the germline V gene (reference sequence). CDR3 length: 15 residues. The V and J ends lost 0 bases and 3 bases, in that order; junction bases with no gene match: 4. In DNA form, the CDR3 reads TGTGCCAGCAGCTTGGGACTAGCGGAAGTCTACGAGCAGTACTTC. Its protein is CASSLGLAEVYEQYF.

The chain recombines TRBV7-3 with TRBJ2-3; tentative D call: TRBD2 (6 bases). There are 14 residues in the CDR3. The V gene lost 8 bases and the J gene lost 1 base, with 13 bases spanning the gap. Looked up from germline, CDR1 is SGHTA and CDR2 is FQGTGA. This CDR3 reads CASGTGGGTDTQYF. The CDR3 DNA is TGTGCCAGCGGAACTGGCGGGGGCACAGATACGCAGTATTTT.

The chain has TRBV6-5 and TRBJ1-1; 8 bases fit TRBD1. Germline V gives CDR1 MNHEY, CDR2 SVGAGI. This CDR3 comprises 14 residues. Trimming took 7 bases from V and 5 from J; bases not matched to a gene: 9. The DNA of the CDR3 is TGTGCCAGCACCCAGACAGGGGTAGGGACTGAAGCTTTCTTT. Protein sequence: CASTQTGVGTEAFF.

The chain joins TRBV19 to TRBJ2-1; D could derive from TRBD1 or TRBD2 (5 bases each). Per the germline V gene, CDR1 is LNHDA and CDR2 is SQIVND (reference sequence). The CDR3 covers 17 residues. Trimming left V 2 bases short and J 0 bases short, with 14 bases between. The CDR3 DNA sequence: TGTGCCAGTAGTATAAAAGGGACCGTAAGCTCCTACAATGAGCAGTTCTTC. Its translation: CASSIKGTVSSYNEQFF.

V and J are TRBV6-1 and TRBJ2-7; 9 bases align to TRBD1. This CDR3 contains 15 residues. V was pared by 1 base and J by 3 bases, with 4 bases of the junction left unmatched. CDR1 is MNHNS and CDR2 is SASEGT in the germline V gene. The CDR3 nucleotides are TGTGCCAGCAGTGAAGTGGGACAGGGCTACTACGAGCAGTACTTC. Its protein is CASSEVGQGYYEQYF.

The chain joins TRBV19 to TRBJ1-1, with TRBD1 matching over 9 bases. V dropped 8 bases and J dropped 5; count of bases not matched to a gene: 15. This CDR3 is built from 16 residues. CDR1 LNHDA and CDR2 SQIVND come from the germline V gene (reference sequence). In DNA, the CDR3 is TGTGCCAGTTCCCAGCTTACCGGGACAGGGAGAACTGAAGCTTTCTTT. This gives the protein CASSQLTGTGRTEAFF.

J is TRBJ1-2 and V is TRBV2, with a possible D match to TRBD1 (6 bases). The CDR3 is made up of 13 amino acids. From germline, CDR1 is SNHLY and CDR2 FYNNEI. V shed 2 bases and J shed 6 bases, with 10 bases lying between them. The CDR3 sequence is CASSEQGLDGYTF. In DNA form, the CDR3 reads TGTGCCAGCAGTGAACAGGGGCTTGATGGCTACACCTTC.

This rearrangement joins TRBV12-5 to TRBJ2-7; D is unclear. CDR3 length: 16 amino acids. Trimming left V 5 bases short and J 0 bases short, with 17 bases between. Germline CDR1 is LGHNT and CDR2 is FRNRAP. The CDR3 bases are TGTGCTAGTGGTCGCCACGACCCCGGGCCCTCCTACGAGCAGTACTTC. Residues: CASGRHDPGPSYEQYF.

The chain links TRBV28 to TRBJ1-2; D remains unclear. The ends were cut back, 7 bases at V and 5 bases at J, with 26 bases in the middle. The CDR3 covers 17 residues. Germline V gene lookup returns CDR1 MDHEN and CDR2 SYDVKM. This chain's CDR3 is CASTQSLPGRRDYGYTF. Written as DNA, the CDR3 is TGTGCCAGCACCCAGTCCCTGCCAGGCAGGAGAGATTATGGCTACACCTTC.

The V gene is TRBV1, the J gene TRBJ2-7; TRBD1 is taken as the D call from the table, unchecked against the DNA. TRBV1 is marked as a pseudogene. This CDR3 region has 21 residues. CDR3: CTSSHPFQDAARQGESYEQYF. CDR3 bases: TGCACCAGCAGCCACCCTTTCCAGGACGCCGCCCGACAGGGAGAATCCTACGAGCAGTACTTC.

The chain uses TRBV7-2 and TRBJ2-7; D gene uncertain. Trimming left V 1 base short and J 1 base short, with 11 bases between. The CDR3 totals 15 residues. Germline-derived CDR1 and CDR2 are SGHTA and FQGNSA. The CDR3 spells CASSLDTLGSYEQYF. The CDR3 DNA sequence: TGTGCCAGCAGCTTAGACACATTAGGGTCCTACGAGCAGTACTTC.

The rearrangement uses TRBV18 and TRBJ2-3; 8 positions match TRBD2. This CDR3 contains 14 residues. Germline-derived CDR1 and CDR2 are KGHSH and LQKENI. Germline trimming cut 2 bases from V and 5 bases from J; bases unmatched to any gene: 3. CDR3 bases: TGTGCCAGCTCACCAGCCGGGACTAGAGATACGCAGTATTTT. Translation: CASSPAGTRDTQYF.

This clone was found a few times. V and J are TRBV10-2 and TRBJ1-2, with 7 bases fitting TRBD1. CDR1 WSHSY and CDR2 SAAADI come from the germline V gene. V trimming: 2 bases; J trimming: 14 bases; junction bases outside the gene matches: 8. The length of the CDR3 is 12 residues. CDR3 loop: CASSELGQVLTF. In DNA form, the CDR3 reads TGCGCCAGCAGTGAGCTTGGACAGGTGCTTACCTTC.

Here the CDR3 reads CASSLTGQGAYEQYF. The CDR3 DNA reads TGCGCCAGCAGCTTAACGGGCCAGGGGGCCTACGAGCAGTACTTC. This chain connects TRBV5-1 to TRBJ2-7, with 7 bases lining up with TRBD1. The CDR3 runs 15 residues. Germline values: CDR1 SGHRS, CDR2 YFSETQ. V was clipped by 2 bases and J by 2 bases; unmatched bases: 7.

V and J are TRBV28 and TRBJ1-4, with 7 bases matching TRBD1. This CDR3 is 15 amino acids long. Germline CDR1 is MDHEN and CDR2 is SYDVKM. V was pared by 1 base and J by 6 bases, with 5 bases of the junction left unmatched. CDR3 amino acids: CASSLYRGLDEKLFF. In DNA form, the CDR3 reads TGTGCCAGCAGTTTATATAGGGGGCTCGATGAAAAACTGTTTTTT. Combining the CDR3 with reference TRBV28 and TRBJ1-4 gives the whole variable domain DVKVTQSSRYLVKRTGEKVFLECVQDMDHENMFWYRQDPGLGLRLIYFSYDVKMKEKGDIPEGYSVSREKKERFSLILESASTNQTSMYLCASSLYRGLDEKLFFGSGTQLSVL.

This chain joins TRBV5-1 and TRBJ1-2; D remains unclear. The CDR3 covers 17 residues. The germline V gene has CDR1 SGHRS and CDR2 YFSETQ. Trimming cost V 0 bases and J 0 bases, with 15 bases left between them. CDR3 coding DNA: TGCGCCAGCAGCTTGGGTCCGGGGATTGAAGCTAACTATGGCTACACCTTC. This sequence encodes CASSLGPGIEANYGYTF.

The chain is built from TRBV6-1 and TRBJ2-7; perhaps D is TRBD1 or TRBD2 (5 bases each). Trimming took off 4 bases at V and 2 bases at J, with 18 bases between the two ends. CDR3 length equals 16 residues. Germline V lookup: CDR1 MNHNS, CDR2 SASEGT. CDR3 amino acids: CASSVRPRDGTYEQYF. The CDR3 DNA follows: TGTGCCAGCAGTGTCCGACCTAGGGACGGGACCTACGAGCAGTACTTC.

The chain recombines TRBV4-1 with TRBJ2-3; maybe TRBD1 (5 bases). V gave up 0 bases and J gave up 0 bases, with 10 bases separating them. Germline CDR1 is MGHRA and CDR2 is YSYEKL. The CDR3 consists of 16 residues. CDR3 protein: CASSQDRGTSTDTQYF. The CDR3 DNA follows: TGCGCCAGCAGCCAAGATAGGGGAACTAGCACAGATACGCAGTATTTT.

The chain uses TRBV5-1 and TRBJ2-1; 8 bases fit TRBD1. V was clipped by 4 bases and J by 9 bases; unmatched bases: 3. This CDR3 comprises 12 residues. Germline values: CDR1 SGHRS, CDR2 YFSETQ. The CDR3 DNA follows: TGCGCCAGCAGCCCGGGACAGGTTGAGCAGTTCTTC. Its translation is CASSPGQVEQFF.

The rearrangement links TRBV2 to TRBJ1-5, with no clear D. The germline V and J ends were trimmed by 3 bases and 4 bases, with 7 bases remaining between them. The germline CDR1 and CDR2 sequences are SNHLY and FYNNEI. The length of the CDR3 is 13 residues. The CDR3 DNA follows: TGTGCCAGCAGTGATCGAAAAAATCAGCCCCAGCATTTT. This encodes CASSDRKNQPQHF.

The rearrangement uses TRBV28 and TRBJ2-2; D is undetermined. Trimming took off 3 bases at V and 1 base at J, with 12 bases between the two ends. From germline, CDR1 is MDHEN and CDR2 SYDVKM. There are 16 residues in the CDR3. CDR3 sequence: CASSFPWTENTGELFF. CDR3 nucleotides: TGTGCCAGCAGTTTCCCTTGGACCGAGAACACCGGGGAGCTGTTTTTT.

The chain links TRBV11-2 to TRBJ2-1; 11 nucleotides match TRBD2. Germline V lookup: CDR1 SGHAT, CDR2 FQNNGV. This CDR3 spans 18 amino acids. V lost 7 bases and J lost 3; bases outside the gene matches: 14. The CDR3 protein is CASNTLAGGTIFYNEQFF. The CDR3 nucleotides read TGTGCCAGCAATACTCTAGCGGGAGGCACTATCTTCTACAATGAGCAGTTCTTC. Looking up the rest from reference TRBV11-2 and TRBJ2-1 gives the full variable domain: EAGVAQSPRYKIIEKRQSVAFWCNPISGHATLYWYQQILGQGPKLLIQFQNNGVVDDSQLPKDRFSAERLKGVDSTLKIQPAKLEDSAVYLCASNTLAGGTIFYNEQFFGPGTRLTVL.

This rearrangement joins TRBV29-1 to TRBJ1-4; D might be TRBD1 (6 bases). Trimming shortened V by 1 base and J by 8 bases, and 17 bases separated the two germline ends. The length of the CDR3 is 15 residues. The germline V gene encodes CDR1 SQVTM and CDR2 ANQGSEA. As DNA, the CDR3 is TGCAGCGTTGAAGGCCCAGGGGCCTTCGGGGAAAAACTGTTTTTT. It codes for CSVEGPGAFGEKLFF.

The CDR3 region has the DNA TGTGCCAGCAGTGAAGATAACAGTCAGCCCCAGCATTTT. Translated, it gives CASSEDNSQPQHF. The rearrangement uses TRBV6-1 and TRBJ1-5; D unresolved. This CDR3 is built from 13 residues. Germline assignment: CDR1 MNHNS and CDR2 SASEGT. Trimming took 1 base from V and 6 from J, leaving 7 bases between them.

V usage is TRBV6-1 and J usage is TRBJ2-5; 9 bases are a match to TRBD2. Germline loops: CDR1 MNHNS, CDR2 SASEGT. The CDR3 spans 15 residues. The ends lost 4 bases at V and 4 bases at J; junction bases unmatched: 7. The CDR3 DNA follows: TGTGCCAGCAGTGGACTAGCGGACAACCGAGAGACCCAGTACTTC. Protein product: CASSGLADNRETQYF.